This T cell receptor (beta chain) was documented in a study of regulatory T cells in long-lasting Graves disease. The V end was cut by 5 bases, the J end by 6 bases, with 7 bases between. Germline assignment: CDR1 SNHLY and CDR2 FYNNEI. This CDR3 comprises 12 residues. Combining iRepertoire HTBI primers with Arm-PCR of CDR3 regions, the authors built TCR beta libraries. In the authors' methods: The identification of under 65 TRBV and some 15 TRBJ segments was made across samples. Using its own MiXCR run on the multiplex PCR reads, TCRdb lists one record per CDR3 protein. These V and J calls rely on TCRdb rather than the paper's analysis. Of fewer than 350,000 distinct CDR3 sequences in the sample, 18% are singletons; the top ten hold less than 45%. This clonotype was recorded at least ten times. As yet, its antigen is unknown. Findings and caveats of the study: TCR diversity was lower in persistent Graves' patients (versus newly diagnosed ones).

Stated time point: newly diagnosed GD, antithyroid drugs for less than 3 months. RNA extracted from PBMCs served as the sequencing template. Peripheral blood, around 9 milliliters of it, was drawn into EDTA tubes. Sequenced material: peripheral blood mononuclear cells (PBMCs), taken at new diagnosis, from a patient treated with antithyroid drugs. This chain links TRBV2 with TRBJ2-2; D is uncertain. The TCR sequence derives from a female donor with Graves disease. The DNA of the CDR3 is TGTGCCAGCAGTAGGCGGTCCGGGGAGCTGTTTTTT. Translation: CASSRRSGELFF. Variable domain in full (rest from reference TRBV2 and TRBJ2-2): EPEVTQTPSHQVTQMGQEVILRCVPISNHLYFYWYRQILGQKVEFLVSFYNNEISEKSEIFDDQFSVERPDGSNFTLKIRSTKLEDSAMYFCASSRRSGELFFGEGSRLTVL.